Following are 27 T cell receptor beta chains from one sample sequenced in a study of early T cells in non-severe SARS-CoV-2 infection. Via MiXCR, TCRdb re-called the 5' RACE reads, giving one row per CDR3 protein. Among around 59,000 distinct CDR3 sequences, 8% to 9.5% were seen once, and the ten largest hold under 20%. Specimen: whole blood. The receptors shown here come from an adult who was a healthcare worker with PCR-confirmed SARS-CoV-2 infection or an uninfected control (not recorded which).

This clonotype has ten or more counts. The chain recombines TRBV7-2 with TRBJ2-2; D unclear. The V gene's germline CDR1 is SGHTA and CDR2 FQGNSA. V lost 5 bases, J lost 6 bases, and 16 bases lay in between. The CDR3 has 15 amino acids. CDR3 bases: TGTGCCAGCAGCCACCGGACGGGTCACGCCGGGGAGCTGTTTTTT. It translates to CASSHRTGHAGELFF.

The chain couples TRBV4-3 to TRBJ1-3; D call uncertain. Trimming left V 0 bases short and J 8 bases short, with 8 bases between. Germline loops: CDR1 LGHNA, CDR2 YSLEER. The CDR3 spans 13 residues. Written as DNA, the CDR3 is TGCGCCAGCAGCCAAGATCGCGGTTACACCATATATTTT. This translates into CASSQDRGYTIYF.

This clonotype has ten or more counts. The V and J genes are TRBV5-4 and TRBJ2-5; no reliable D call. Germline CDR1 SGHNT, CDR2 YYREEE (reference sequence). The CDR3 consists of 12 residues. V gave up 2 bases and J gave up 13 bases, with 15 bases separating them. As DNA, the CDR3 is TGTGCCAGCAGCTTATCCCAAGGTCGACCGTACTTC. Its protein is CASSLSQGRPYF.

This clonotype has at least ten counts. The gene calls are TRBV5-5 and TRBJ2-2; the D is unclear. Germline loops: CDR1 SGHKS, CDR2 YYEKEE (reference sequence). Trimming took 2 bases from V and 7 from J, leaving 6 bases between them. This CDR3 is 12 amino acids long. The CDR3 sequence: CASSFEVGELFF. As DNA, the CDR3 is TGTGCCAGCAGCTTCGAGGTCGGGGAGCTGTTTTTT.

This clonotype was seen a handful of times. V is TRBV28 and J is TRBJ2-2, with TRBD1 matching over 9 bases. The CDR3 has 15 amino acids. Germline V CDR1 and CDR2: MDHEN, SYDVKM. The V and J ends lost 1 base and 7 bases, in that order; junction bases with no gene match: 4. CDR3 sequence reads: CASSLSQGAVGELFF. CDR3 nucleotides: TGTGCCAGCAGTTTATCACAGGGGGCTGTCGGGGAGCTGTTTTTT.

Worth noting for this clonotype: This could be a read error, since a much larger clone is one nucleotide away. The CDR3 does not close with the conserved phenylalanine or tryptophan, likely indicating a read error. The rearrangement uses TRBV6-2 or TRBV6-3 and TRBJ1-2; 9 positions agree with TRBD1. Trimming removed 3 bases from V and 6 bases from J; junction bases left unmatched: 11. This CDR3 is 16 amino acids long. CDR1 is MNHEY and CDR2 is SVGEGT in the germline V gene. The CDR3 loop reads CASSYGTGIYNHGYTL. CDR3 DNA sequence: TGTGCCAGCAGTTATGGGACAGGGATTTATAATCATGGCTACACCCTC.

This clonotype was recorded many times. The chain employs TRBV6-2 or TRBV6-3 and TRBJ2-7, with a weak D call TRBD2 (5 bases). The CDR3 loop spans 16 amino acids. Trimming left V 4 bases short and J 7 bases short, with 23 bases between. Per germline, CDR1 MNHEY and CDR2 SVGEGT. This chain's CDR3 is CASSSPWLGGLTEQYF. For the CDR3, the DNA is TGTGCCAGCAGTTCCCCCTGGTTGGGCGGACTCACGGAGCAGTACTTC.

This clonotype was observed at least ten times. The genes are TRBV7-9 and TRBJ2-3; D uncertain. Germline CDR1 SEHNR, CDR2 FQNEAQ (reference sequence). This CDR3 has 13 amino acids. V was trimmed by 1 base and J by 3 bases, leaving 5 bases between them. CDR3 region: CASSLGGTDTQYF. In DNA form, the CDR3 reads TGTGCCAGCAGCTTAGGGGGAACAGATACGCAGTATTTT. Combining the CDR3 with reference TRBV7-9 and TRBJ2-3 gives the whole variable domain DTGVSQNPRHKITKRGQNVTFRCDPISEHNRLYWYRQTLGQGPEFLTYFQNEAQLEKSRLLSDRFSAERPKGSFSTLEIQRTEQGDSAMYLCASSLGGTDTQYFGPGTRLTVL.

The chain recombines TRBV3-1 with TRBJ1-2; TRBD1 is a possible D gene (5 bases). V lost 0 bases and J lost 5, with 19 bases in between. CDR3 length: 17 amino acids. Looked up from germline, CDR1 is LGHDT and CDR2 is YNNKEL (reference sequence). CDR3 coding DNA: TGTGCCAGCAGCCAAGATCGAAGGGACCTCCCCCCGTATGGCTACACCTTC. It translates to CASSQDRRDLPPYGYTF.

There are many counts of this clonotype. The chain recombines TRBV29-1 with TRBJ1-2, with D unclear. CDR1 SQVTM and CDR2 ANQGSEA come from the germline V gene. V shed 3 bases and J shed 5 bases, with 22 bases lying between them. This CDR3 is built from 16 residues. The CDR3 loop is CSVDGFTIPSIYGYTF. The CDR3 nucleotides read TGCAGCGTTGACGGGTTCACCATTCCTTCTATTTATGGCTACACCTTC. The entire variable domain, with the rest obtained from reference TRBV29-1 and TRBJ1-2, is as follows: SAVISQKPSRDICQRGTSLTIQCQVDSQVTMMFWYRQQPGQSLTLIATANQGSEATYESGFVIDKFPISRPNLTFSTLTVSNMSPEDSSIYLCSVDGFTIPSIYGYTFGSGTRLTVV.

This clonotype was detected many times. J is TRBJ2-1 and V is TRBV23-1, with TRBD2 matching over 8 bases. TRBV23-1 is assigned to the ORF class and has an uncertain function. V shed 7 bases and J 6 bases; nucleotides not matched to a gene: 11. This CDR3 region has 15 residues. CDR3 bases: TGCGCCAGCATGTGGACTAGCTTGCCGACCAATGAGCAGTTCTTC. This codes for CASMWTSLPTNEQFF.

In the case of this clonotype: It may be a read error: a sequence one base away is much more abundant. J is TRBJ1-6 and V is TRBV12-3 or TRBV12-4; D remains unclear. The CDR3 covers 12 residues. Here the CDR3 reads CAGSYLVGPLHF. The CDR3, as DNA: TGTGCCGGCAGTTACCTAGTGGGGCCCCTCCACTTT.

The table lists this clonotype with many counts. The CDR3 bases are TGTGCCAGCTTTCTCCGGGAAACGGGGGAGCAGTACTTC. It encodes CASFLRETGEQYF. The V call is TRBV5-5, the J call TRBJ2-7, with D perhaps TRBD2 (5 bases). V lost 7 bases and J 7 bases, leaving 18 bases between the germline ends. Germline V gene sequence: CDR1 SGHKS, CDR2 YYEKEE (reference sequence). The CDR3 extends over 13 amino acids.

The rearrangement links TRBV18 to TRBJ1-6; D may be TRBD1 (5 bases). The CDR3 totals 15 residues. Germline-derived CDR1 and CDR2 are KGHSH and LQKENI. Trimming pared 0 bases from V and 11 bases from J, leaving 14 bases between. Here the CDR3 DNA reads TGTGCCAGCTCACCACCGTGGCGGGACCAGGCACCCCTCCACTTT. Translating gives CASSPPWRDQAPLHF.

This clonotype was detected a few times. This rearrangement joins TRBV7-3 to TRBJ2-3; no clear D gene. The CDR3 sequence is 15 residues long. V was shortened by 4 bases and J by 0 bases, with 11 bases between the two germline ends. Germline-derived CDR1 and CDR2 are SGHTA and FQGTGA. In DNA form, the CDR3 reads TGTGCCAGCAGCTCGACTCAAGGGAGCACAGATACGCAGTATTTT. Translating it yields CASSSTQGSTDTQYF.

At least ten counts were recorded for this clonotype. The junction and the germline gene differ at one end; a read error may be behind it. The V and J genes are TRBV7-7 and TRBJ2-2, with D possibly being TRBD2 (6 bases). In germline, CDR1 is SSHAT, CDR2 FNYEAQ (reference sequence). CDR3 length: 15 amino acids. CDR3 sequence reads: CASSLGRDPREELFF. CDR3 DNA: TGTGCTAGCAGCTTGGGGCGGGACCCGAGGGAAGAGCTGTTTTTT. Full variable domain (missing parts from reference TRBV7-7 and TRBJ2-2): GAGVSQSPRYKVTKRGQDVTLRCDPISSHATLYWYQQALGQGPEFLTYFNYEAQPDKSGLPSDRFSAERPEGSISTLTIQRTEQRDSAMYRCASSLGRDPREELFFGEGSRLTVL.

This clonotype has just a few counts. The chain joins TRBV20-1 to TRBJ2-7; 7 nucleotides align to TRBD1. After removal of 5 bases from V and 3 bases from J, the junction contained 13 bases not matched to a gene. This CDR3 region has 15 residues. Germline V gene sequence: CDR1 DFQATT, CDR2 SNEGSKA (reference sequence). The CDR3, as DNA: TGCAGTGCTGACCGGATGGACAGGAGCTTCTACGAGCAGTACTTC. It yields the protein CSADRMDRSFYEQYF.

V and J are TRBV7-2 and TRBJ2-3; D unclear. The germline gives CDR1 SGHTA, CDR2 FQGNSA. V was trimmed by 5 bases and J by 4 bases, leaving 10 bases between them. The CDR3 runs to 13 residues. CDR3 sequence: CASSPGPADTQYF. The CDR3 region has the DNA TGTGCCAGCAGCCCCGGGCCCGCAGATACGCAGTATTTT.

This clonotype turned up a few times. The V call is TRBV5-1, the J call TRBJ1-6; 7 bases align to TRBD1. The CDR3 sequence is 18 residues long. V dropped 4 bases and J dropped 6; count of bases not matched to a gene: 16. Per germline, CDR1 SGHRS and CDR2 YFSETQ. The CDR3 here is CASSREGTDNRSNSPLHF. CDR3 DNA sequence: TGCGCCAGCAGCCGGGAGGGGACAGACAACAGGAGTAATTCACCCCTCCACTTT. The entire variable domain, with the rest obtained from reference TRBV5-1 and TRBJ1-6, is as follows: KAGVTQTPRYLIKTRGQQVTLSCSPISGHRSVSWYQQTPGQGLQFLFEYFSETQRNKGNFPGRFSGRQFSNSRSEMNVSTLELGDSALYLCASSREGTDNRSNSPLHFGNGTRLTVT.

This clonotype was found many times. The gene calls are TRBV27 and TRBJ2-1, with 16 bases fitting TRBD2. Germline values: CDR1 MNHEY, CDR2 SMNVEV (reference sequence). The CDR3 contains 18 residues. V shed 4 bases, J shed 12 bases, and the junction held 15 bases outside the gene matches. The CDR3 sequence: CASSSYARGLAGGKGQFF. The CDR3 coding sequence is TGTGCCAGCAGTTCCTATGCCCGGGGACTAGCGGGAGGGAAGGGGCAGTTCTTC.

This clonotype occurred many times. This sequence joins TRBV7-9 and TRBJ1-4; D gene unclear. The CDR3 totals 16 residues. Trimming removed 2 bases at V and 4 bases at J, with 14 bases between. Germline CDR1 reads SEHNR; CDR2 reads FQNEAQ (reference sequence). The DNA for the CDR3 is TGTGCCAGCAGCTTAACCTCCAGACGGATTAATGAAAAACTGTTTTTT. This sequence encodes CASSLTSRRINEKLFF.

V usage is TRBV12-3 or TRBV12-4 and J usage is TRBJ1-1; the match to TRBD1 covers 7 bases. The CDR3 contains 14 residues. V lost 5 bases to trimming and J lost 3 bases; unmatched junction nucleotides: 6. DNA for the CDR3: TGTGCCAGCAGTCTCACAGACAGGGACACTGAAGCTTTCTTT. This encodes CASSLTDRDTEAFF.

This clonotype was counted between two and nine times. The chain uses TRBV7-9 and TRBJ2-7; 13 positions agree with TRBD2. J was trimmed by 7 bases and V by 5 bases; bases with no gene match: 8. The CDR3 has 15 amino acids. Germline V CDR1 and CDR2: SEHNR, FQNEAQ (reference sequence). The CDR3 region has the DNA TGTGCCAGCAGCCCGGGACTAGCGGGATTAGAAGAGCAGTACTTC. Translating it yields CASSPGLAGLEEQYF.

This clonotype was counted only a few times. The chain links TRBV15 to TRBJ2-7; weak D call: TRBD1 (6 bases). The CDR3 length is 16 residues. The germline V gene has CDR1 LNHNV and CDR2 YYDKDF (reference sequence). The V gene lost 3 bases and the J gene lost 3 bases, with 18 bases spanning the gap. In DNA form, the CDR3 reads TGTGCCACCAGCAGCGTCTTTGCCGGGACAATCTACGAGCAGTACTTC. This sequence encodes CATSSVFAGTIYEQYF.

This clonotype was counted many times. The gene calls are TRBV9 and TRBJ2-5; no firm D call. The CDR3 spans 15 residues. V lost 4 bases, J lost 1 base, and 14 bases lay in between. Looked up from germline, CDR1 is SGDLS and CDR2 is YYNGEE. The CDR3 sequence: CASSSPGPLQETQYF. In DNA, the CDR3 is TGTGCCAGCAGCTCACCGGGCCCCCTCCAAGAGACCCAGTACTTC.

This clonotype has ten or more counts. The chain has TRBV7-6 and TRBJ2-7; D is perhaps TRBD2 (6 bases). V gave up 5 bases and J gave up 3 bases, with 11 bases separating them. There are 13 residues in the CDR3. CDR1 and CDR2 (germline): SGHVS, FNYEAQ. The CDR3 DNA reads TGTGCCAGCAGCATCCGGGAGCTCTACGAGCAGTACTTC. The encoded protein is CASSIRELYEQYF.

The chain joins TRBV7-2 to TRBJ2-3, with TRBD2 matching over 15 bases. V was pared by 4 bases and J by 5 bases, with 7 bases of the junction left unmatched. Germline CDR1 is SGHTA and CDR2 is FQGNSA. The CDR3 is 17 amino acids. DNA of the CDR3: TGTGCCAGCAGCTCAGGACTAGCGGGAGGGCCCAGAGATACGCAGTATTTT. Amino acids: CASSSGLAGGPRDTQYF.